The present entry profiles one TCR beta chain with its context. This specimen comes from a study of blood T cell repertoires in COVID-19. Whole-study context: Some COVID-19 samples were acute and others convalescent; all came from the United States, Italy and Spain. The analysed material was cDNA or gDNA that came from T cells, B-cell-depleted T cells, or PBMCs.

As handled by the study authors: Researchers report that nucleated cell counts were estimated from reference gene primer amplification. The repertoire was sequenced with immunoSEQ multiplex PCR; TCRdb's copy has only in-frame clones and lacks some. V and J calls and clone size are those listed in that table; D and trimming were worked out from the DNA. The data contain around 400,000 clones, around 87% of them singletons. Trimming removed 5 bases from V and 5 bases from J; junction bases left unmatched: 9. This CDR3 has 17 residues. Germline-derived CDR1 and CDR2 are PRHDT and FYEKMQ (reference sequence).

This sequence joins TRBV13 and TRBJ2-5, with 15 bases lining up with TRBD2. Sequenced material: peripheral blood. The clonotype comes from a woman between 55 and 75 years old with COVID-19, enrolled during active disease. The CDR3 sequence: CASSHRTSGGAYETQYF. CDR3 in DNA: TGTGCCAGCAGCCACCGGACTAGCGGGGGGGCCTATGAGACCCAGTACTTC.